This passage covers 13 T cell receptor beta chains from one sample sequenced in a study of blood T cell repertoires in COVID-19. The table came from immunoSEQ multiplex PCR; TCRdb's copy has only in-frame clones and leaves some out. Of about 76,000 clones listed, roughly 91% are singletons. Sequenced sample: peripheral blood. All receptors come from a woman of 80 years or more with active or convalescent COVID-19.

The CDR3 sequence is CASSQPTASSYNEQFF. In DNA form, the CDR3 reads TGTGCCAGCAGCCAACCTACCGCGAGCTCCTACAATGAGCAGTTCTTC. The chain recombines TRBV3-1 (or the pseudogene TRBV3-2) with TRBJ2-1; unclear D gene. Trimming stripped 2 bases from V and 0 bases from J, with 11 bases between. This CDR3 contains 16 residues. Germline-derived CDR1 and CDR2 are LGHDT and YNNKEL (reference sequence).

This chain links TRBV5-4 with TRBJ2-2; 8 bases are shared with TRBD2. Trimming took 4 bases from V and 5 from J; bases not matched to a gene: 10. The germline V gene has CDR1 SGHNT and CDR2 YYREEE (reference sequence). The CDR3 is made up of 16 amino acids. CDR3 coding DNA: TGTGCCAGCAGCCCGGGACTAGGAGGTTTTACCGGGGAGCTGTTTTTT. Protein product: CASSPGLGGFTGELFF.

The V call is TRBV7-2, the J call TRBJ2-6; tentative D call: TRBD1 (6 bases). CDR1 and CDR2 (germline): SGHTA, FQGNSA. The CDR3 consists of 16 residues. V was pared by 1 base and J by 2 bases, with 9 bases between. The CDR3 here is CASSLGYRAGANVLTF. CDR3 nucleotides: TGTGCCAGCAGCTTAGGCTACAGGGCTGGGGCCAACGTCCTGACTTTC.

DNA for the CDR3: TGCGCCAGCAGCCGGGGCGGCTATGGCTACACCTTC. The encoded protein is CASSRGGYGYTF. The chain couples TRBV4-3 to TRBJ1-2; D may be TRBD1 (5 bases). CDR3 size: 12 residues. Per germline, CDR1 LGHNA and CDR2 YSLEER. V lost 4 bases to trimming and J lost 4 bases, with 7 bases between them.

The genes are TRBV30 and TRBJ1-1; D gene uncertain. CDR1 is GTSNPN and CDR2 is SVGIG in the germline V gene (reference sequence). Trimming removed 2 bases from V and 3 bases from J, with 13 bases in between. The CDR3 contains 14 residues. The CDR3 coding sequence is TGTGCCTGGAGTTGGTCCCCACGGGACACTGAAGCTTTCTTT. Translation: CAWSWSPRDTEAFF.

This chain connects TRBV7-8 to TRBJ2-1; 8 nucleotides match TRBD1. The CDR3 runs 14 residues. Germline V gives CDR1 SGHVS, CDR2 FQNEAQ. J was trimmed by 6 bases and V by 7 bases; bases with no gene match: 8. The chain's CDR3 is CASMRRGQGNEQFF. The CDR3 coding sequence is TGTGCCAGCATGCGCAGGGGGCAGGGCAATGAGCAGTTCTTC.

The table lists this clone with a count of one. The rearrangement uses TRBV7-8 and TRBJ1-2; 8 bases fit TRBD1. Losses at the gene ends were 5 bases for V and 8 bases for J; bases not matched to a gene: 16. Per the germline V gene, CDR1 is SGHVS and CDR2 is FQNEAQ. The CDR3 sequence is 16 residues long. This chain's CDR3 is CASSRVMAGGFGGYTF. CDR3 DNA sequence: TGTGCCAGCAGCCGGGTGATGGCAGGGGGCTTTGGAGGCTACACCTTC.

The rearrangement joins TRBV15 to TRBJ1-5; D gene unclear. Germline V gene sequence: CDR1 LNHNV, CDR2 YYDKDF (reference sequence). V lost 0 bases and J 3 bases, leaving 3 bases between the germline ends. The CDR3 loop spans 13 amino acids. DNA of the CDR3: TGTGCCACCAGCAGAGATATCAATCAGCCCCAGCATTTT. It codes for CATSRDINQPQHF. Using reference TRBV15 and TRBJ1-5 for the parts outside the CDR3, the full variable domain is DAMVIQNPRYQVTQFGKPVTLSCSQTLNHNVMYWYQQKSSQAPKLLFHYYDKDFNNEADTPDNFQSRRPNTSFCFLDIRSPGLGDTAMYLCATSRDINQPQHFGDGTRLSIL.

The V and J genes are TRBV5-4 and TRBJ1-1; 8 nucleotides align to TRBD1. The CDR3 is 14 amino acids. Germline CDR1 SGHNT, CDR2 YYREEE (reference sequence). The V gene end was trimmed by 3 bases and the J gene end by 5 bases; junction bases not matched to a gene: 6. CDR3 DNA: TGTGCCAGCAGCTCAGGGGGCGCATGGACTGAAGCTTTCTTT. It is translated as CASSSGGAWTEAFF.

The genes are TRBV7-6 and TRBJ1-5; 9 bases match TRBD1. Losses at the gene ends were 4 bases for V and 0 bases for J; bases not matched to a gene: 10. Germline-derived CDR1 and CDR2 are SGHVS and FNYEAQ. CDR3 length: 18 amino acids. CDR3 bases: TGTGCCAGCAGCTCGCCGGGACAGGGTTTATATAGCAATCAGCCCCAGCATTTT. This gives the protein CASSSPGQGLYSNQPQHF.

J is TRBJ1-1 and V is TRBV27, with D possibly matching TRBD1 (6 bases). Germline V gene lookup returns CDR1 MNHEY and CDR2 SMNVEV (reference sequence). Trimming pared 6 bases from V and 4 bases from J, leaving 15 bases between. The CDR3 covers 14 residues. CDR3 sequence: CASREWGHITEAFF. The CDR3 nucleotides read TGTGCCAGCAGGGAATGGGGGCATATCACTGAAGCTTTCTTT.

The V call is TRBV11-3, the J call TRBJ2-5, with D tentatively TRBD2 (6 bases). V was clipped by 1 base and J by 1 base, with 13 bases between them. CDR1 and CDR2 (germline): SGHNT, YENEEA. This CDR3 has 16 amino acids. The CDR3 region is CASSLVGGPIQETQYF. CDR3 nucleotides: TGTGCCAGCAGCTTAGTGGGGGGACCCATCCAAGAGACCCAGTACTTC.

This chain connects TRBV5-5 to TRBJ2-1; D is possibly TRBD1 (5 bases). The CDR3 has 13 amino acids. Germline V gene lookup returns CDR1 SGHKS and CDR2 YYEKEE (reference sequence). V was trimmed by 4 bases and J by 6 bases, leaving 11 bases between them. The DNA for the CDR3 is TGTGCCAGCAGCGCCCAAGGGGTCAATGAGCAGTTCTTC. This encodes CASSAQGVNEQFF.